This T cell receptor (beta chain) was found in a study of shared clonotypes between healthy human individuals. Germline CDR1 and CDR2: SGHDT and YYEEEE. The V and J ends lost 3 bases and 4 bases respectively, with 5 bases between them. CDR3 length: 13 amino acids. Points from the study as a whole: It was anticipated that sequencing depth would influence how many clonotypes donors shared.

In the authors' workflow: Junction-only immunoSEQ sequences carried no quality scores, so filtering differed. Only in-frame clones appear in the TCRdb table, and some are missing; sequencing was by immunoSEQ multiplex PCR. D and trimming come from the DNA, and the V and J calls and clone size come from that table. The data contain roughly 500,000 clones, about three quarters of them singletons. To note about this clone: Its antigen remains unknown.

Recent acute infections and vaccinations were absent in the healthy HIV-negative adult donors. Unsorted material relied on approximately 89 million PBMCs as the source of genomic DNA. This clonotype originated in a woman between 40 and 50 years old in good health. Some clones in this sample may be carry-over from other donors' samples. What was sequenced was PBMCs. The chain carries TRBV5-6 and TRBJ2-6; no firm D call. The CDR3 spells CASSWSGANVLTF. Written as DNA, the CDR3 is TGTGCCAGCAGCTGGTCCGGGGCCAACGTCCTGACTTTC.